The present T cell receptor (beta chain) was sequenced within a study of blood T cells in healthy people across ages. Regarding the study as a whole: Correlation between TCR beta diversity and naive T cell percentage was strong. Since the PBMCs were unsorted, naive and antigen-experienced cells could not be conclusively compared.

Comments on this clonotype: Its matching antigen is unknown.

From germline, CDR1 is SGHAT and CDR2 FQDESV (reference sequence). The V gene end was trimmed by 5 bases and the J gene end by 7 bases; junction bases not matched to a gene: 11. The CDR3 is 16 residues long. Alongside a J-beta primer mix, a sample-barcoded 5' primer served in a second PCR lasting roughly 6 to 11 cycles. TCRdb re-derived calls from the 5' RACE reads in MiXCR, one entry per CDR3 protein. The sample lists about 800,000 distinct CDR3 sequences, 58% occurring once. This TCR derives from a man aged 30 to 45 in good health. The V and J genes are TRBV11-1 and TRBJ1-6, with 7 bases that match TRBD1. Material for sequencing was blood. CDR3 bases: TGTGCCAGCAGCAAACCCTCGACAGGGCGGAATTCACCCCTCCACTTT. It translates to CASSKPSTGRNSPLHF.